A single sample is the source of the 19 T cell receptor beta chains below, sequenced in a study of T cell responses to AZD1222 COVID-19 vaccine. Measured with immunoSEQ multiplex PCR; TCRdb has only the in-frame clones, and not every one. Here the sample spans some 130,000 clones, 65% to 90% being singletons. The sample in question was peripheral blood, obtained 28 days after the second dose of the MenACWY control vaccine. The receptors were sampled from an adult who received the MenACWY meningococcal vaccine as a control.

The chain couples TRBV15 to TRBJ2-4, with D tentatively TRBD1 (6 bases). The CDR3 spans 15 residues. Looked up from germline, CDR1 is LNHNV and CDR2 is YYDKDF (reference sequence). Between the trimmed V and J ends, which lost 2 bases and 6 bases, there was a span of 14 bases. CDR3 region: CATSRYGQPLNIQYF. The CDR3 DNA is TGTGCCACCAGCAGATACGGACAGCCCCTAAACATTCAGTACTTC. Full variable domain (missing parts from reference TRBV15 and TRBJ2-4): DAMVIQNPRYQVTQFGKPVTLSCSQTLNHNVMYWYQQKSSQAPKLLFHYYDKDFNNEADTPDNFQSRRPNTSFCFLDIRSPGLGDTAMYLCATSRYGQPLNIQYFGAGTRLSVL.

The rearrangement joins TRBV29-1 to TRBJ2-1; D ambiguous. V lost 4 bases, J lost 9 bases, and 10 bases lay in between. This CDR3 spans 11 amino acids. Germline CDR1 and CDR2: SQVTM and ANQGSEA. DNA for the CDR3: TGCAGCGTTGGCCCCCTGGGTGAGCAGTTCTTC. This encodes CSVGPLGEQFF.

V gene TRBV3-1 (or the pseudogene TRBV3-2) combines with J gene TRBJ2-7; TRBD1 is a possible D gene (5 bases). Germline values: CDR1 LGHDT, CDR2 YNNKEL (reference sequence). V lost 2 bases and J lost 3, with 8 bases in between. This CDR3 region has 13 residues. The CDR3: CASSQRTNYEQYV. CDR3 bases: TGTGCCAGCAGCCAAAGGACAAACTACGAGCAGTACGTC.

This clone was seen a handful of times. This chain joins TRBV7-8 and TRBJ1-1, with D perhaps TRBD1 (6 bases). V was clipped by 5 bases and J by 5 bases, with 15 bases between them. The germline gives CDR1 SGHVS, CDR2 FQNEAQ. The CDR3 contains 14 residues. The CDR3 here is CASSRMEQGTEAFF. CDR3 sequence (DNA): TGTGCCAGCAGCCGAATGGAGCAGGGGACTGAAGCTTTCTTT.

V usage is TRBV29-1 and J usage is TRBJ2-3; D unclear. This CDR3 is built from 13 residues. Trimming pared 2 bases from V and 3 bases from J, leaving 9 bases between. The germline gives CDR1 SQVTM, CDR2 ANQGSEA. The CDR3 DNA reads TGCAGCGTTGAATTTTTGCTTACAGATACGCAGTATTTT. It is translated as CSVEFLLTDTQYF.

This chain joins TRBV12-3 or TRBV12-4 and TRBJ1-3, with D unclear. The V and J ends lost 7 bases and 4 bases respectively, with 11 bases between them. The CDR3 is 13 residues long. CDR3 bases: TGTGCCAGCACCGCGACACGAGGAAACACCATATATTTT. Its protein is CASTATRGNTIYF.

The rearrangement links TRBV15 to TRBJ1-6; no definite D call. This CDR3 spans 13 amino acids. Germline-derived CDR1 and CDR2 are LNHNV and YYDKDF (reference sequence). Trimming removed 1 base from V and 9 bases from J, with 7 bases in between. In nucleotides, the CDR3 is TGTGCCACCAGCAGAGGATGGGTTTCACCCCTCCACTTT. The encoded protein is CATSRGWVSPLHF.

The chain is built from TRBV5-1 and TRBJ2-7; 8 positions agree with TRBD2. The CDR3 is 14 amino acids. The germline V gene has CDR1 SGHRS and CDR2 YFSETQ. The ends lost 0 bases at V and 9 bases at J; junction bases unmatched: 8. In nucleotides, the CDR3 is TGCGCCAGCAGCTTGGAAAGCGGGAGTTTTAGGCAGTACTTC. As protein: CASSLESGSFRQYF.

This chain connects TRBV15 to TRBJ2-3, with D perhaps matching TRBD1 (5 bases). CDR1 is LNHNV, CDR2 YYDKDF, per germline (reference sequence). Trimming shortened V by 1 base and J by 0 bases, and 20 bases separated the two germline ends. The length of the CDR3 is 19 residues. The CDR3 reads CATSRVLDRDLSSTDTQYF. DNA for the CDR3: TGTGCCACCAGCAGAGTTCTAGACAGAGACCTTTCTAGCACAGATACGCAGTATTTT.

As to this clone: The junction does not match germline at one end; this may be a read error. The chain recombines TRBV11-3 with TRBJ2-2; the D gene could be TRBD1 or TRBD2 (6 bases each). The CDR3 runs 13 residues. The germline gives CDR1 SGHNT, CDR2 YENEEA. Here the CDR3 reads CASSLDHSGALFF. CDR3 sequence (DNA): TGTGCCAGCAGCTTAGATCACTCGGGGGCGCTGTTTTTT.

This sequence joins TRBV7-3 and TRBJ2-3, with 14 bases aligning to TRBD2. The CDR3 extends over 16 amino acids. V was clipped by 5 bases and J by 6 bases; unmatched bases: 7. From germline, CDR1 is SGHTA and CDR2 FQGTGA. Here the CDR3 DNA reads TGTGCCAGCAGCCTGGGACTAGCGGGAGTCGGTGATACGCAGTATTTT. As protein: CASSLGLAGVGDTQYF.

The V call is TRBV5-1, the J call TRBJ2-2, with D tentatively TRBD2 (6 bases). CDR1 and CDR2 from the germline V gene are SGHRS and YFSETQ. V was pared by 8 bases and J by 3 bases, with 14 bases between. CDR3 length: 14 amino acids. The CDR3 sequence is CASLPGTHTGELFF. In DNA form, the CDR3 reads TGCGCCAGTCTCCCAGGGACTCACACCGGGGAGCTGTTTTTT.

The V and J genes are TRBV21-1 and TRBJ1-1. TRBV21-1 corresponds to a pseudogene. The CDR3 extends over 12 amino acids. DNA of the CDR3: TGTGCCAGCAGCAAGATGAACACTGAAGCTTTCTTT. Its translation: CASSKMNTEAFF.

This sequence joins TRBV5-1 and TRBJ2-2; weak D call: TRBD2 (6 bases). CDR3 length equals 15 residues. The germline V and J ends were trimmed by 7 bases and 1 base, with 14 bases remaining between them. Germline assignment: CDR1 SGHRS and CDR2 YFSETQ. The CDR3 spells CASGQEGGNTGELFF. DNA for the CDR3: TGCGCCAGCGGCCAGGAGGGAGGGAACACCGGGGAGCTGTTTTTT. Variable domain in full (rest from reference TRBV5-1 and TRBJ2-2): KAGVTQTPRYLIKTRGQQVTLSCSPISGHRSVSWYQQTPGQGLQFLFEYFSETQRNKGNFPGRFSGRQFSNSRSEMNVSTLELGDSALYLCASGQEGGNTGELFFGEGSRLTVL.

This rearrangement joins TRBV10-3 to TRBJ2-3, with D maybe TRBD2 (6 bases). CDR3 size: 15 residues. CDR1 is ENHRY, CDR2 SYGVKD, per germline. V lost 0 bases and J 6 bases, leaving 13 bases between the germline ends. The CDR3 here is CAISESGLPSDTQYF. As DNA, the CDR3 is TGTGCCATCAGTGAGTCGGGACTTCCGAGCGATACGCAGTATTTT.

The chain uses TRBV6-4 and TRBJ2-2; 10 bases are shared with TRBD2. Germline V gene data show CDR1 as MRHNA and CDR2 as SNTAGT. The CDR3 sequence is 15 residues long. Losses at the gene ends were 3 bases for V and 7 bases for J; bases not matched to a gene: 5. The CDR3 region is CASSEASGSGGELFF. In nucleotides, the CDR3 is TGTGCCAGCAGTGAGGCTAGCGGGAGCGGCGGGGAGCTGTTTTTT.

The chain is built from TRBV30 and TRBJ1-3; D not resolved. This CDR3 has 15 amino acids. The V end was cut by 0 bases, the J end by 4 bases, with 13 bases between. The V gene's germline CDR1 is GTSNPN and CDR2 SVGIG (reference sequence). The CDR3 nucleotides read TGTGCCTGGAGTGTACCGGAAGAGACGGGAAACACCATATATTTT. It translates to CAWSVPEETGNTIYF.

The chain employs TRBV15 and TRBJ2-2; perhaps TRBD2 as D (6 bases). Germline V lookup: CDR1 LNHNV, CDR2 YYDKDF (reference sequence). V gave up 3 bases and J gave up 6 bases, with 14 bases separating them. This CDR3 is 15 amino acids long. In DNA, the CDR3 is TGTGCCACCAGCAGTTACGGGGAGGCGGCCGGGGAGCTGTTTTTT. Amino acids: CATSSYGEAAGELFF.

This chain connects TRBV10-3 to TRBJ2-7; 8 bases agree with TRBD1. Germline V gene lookup returns CDR1 ENHRY and CDR2 SYGVKD. With 4 bases clipped from V and 9 bases from J, the junction kept 14 bases outside the gene matches. This CDR3 is built from 15 residues. The CDR3 sequence: CAISGGTGGSPLQYF. For the CDR3, the DNA is TGTGCCATCAGTGGAGGGACAGGAGGTTCCCCGTTGCAGTACTTC.